This T cell receptor beta chain was recovered during a study of cytomegalovirus exposure and HLA in healthy donors. 60 Vbeta and 13 Jbeta primers were used in PCR. TCRdb's table, derived via immunoSEQ multiplex PCR, lists solely in-frame clones and lacks some. Of 150,000 to 200,000 clones listed, about 71% are singletons. The germline V and J ends were trimmed by 5 bases and 4 bases, with 18 bases remaining between them. Germline values: CDR1 PRHDT, CDR2 FYEKMQ (reference sequence). The CDR3 is made up of 15 amino acids. This TCR came from a woman between 40 and 50 years old in good health and CMV-seropositive. J is TRBJ2-7 and V is TRBV13; possible D gene TRBD1, 5 bases. Sequenced: PBMCs. Here the CDR3 DNA reads TGTGCCAGCAGCCTACCGGGTAGGGGCGGTTACGAGCAGTACTTC. Translation gives CASSLPGRGGYEQYF.